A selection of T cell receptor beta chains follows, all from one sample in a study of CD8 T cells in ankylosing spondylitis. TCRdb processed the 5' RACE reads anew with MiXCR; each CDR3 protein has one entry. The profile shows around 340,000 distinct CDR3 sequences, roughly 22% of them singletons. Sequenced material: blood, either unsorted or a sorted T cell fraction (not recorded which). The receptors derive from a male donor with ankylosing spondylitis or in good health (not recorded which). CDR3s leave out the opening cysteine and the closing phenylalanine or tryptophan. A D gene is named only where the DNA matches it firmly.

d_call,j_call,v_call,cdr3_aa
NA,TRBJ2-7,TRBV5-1,ASSVDGDYEQY
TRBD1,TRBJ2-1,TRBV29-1,SVGQGSYNEQF
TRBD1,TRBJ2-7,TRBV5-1,ASSLFGTGVNYEQY
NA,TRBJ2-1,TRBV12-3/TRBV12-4,ASRFRDIATNEQF
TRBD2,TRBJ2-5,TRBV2,ASSEISLGAGETQH
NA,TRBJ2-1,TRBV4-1,ASSQVGGLDEQF
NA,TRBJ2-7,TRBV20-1,SARDGSRPINEQY
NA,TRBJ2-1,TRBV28,AGSVPRDGYNEQF
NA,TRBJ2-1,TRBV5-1,ASRFGGSYNEQF
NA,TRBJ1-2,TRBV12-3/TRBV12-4,ASSPTGITNYGYT
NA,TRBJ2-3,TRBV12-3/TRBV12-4,ASNPLQGSDTQY
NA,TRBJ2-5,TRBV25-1,ASTLTGYQETQY
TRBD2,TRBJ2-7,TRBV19,ASSIDLLGGSSYEQY
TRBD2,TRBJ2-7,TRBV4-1,ASSQGASGYYEQY
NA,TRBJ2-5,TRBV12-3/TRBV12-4,ASSPPLGRETQY
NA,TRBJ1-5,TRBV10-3,AISESGEGQPQH
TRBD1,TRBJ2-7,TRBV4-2,ASSQYRGISYEQY